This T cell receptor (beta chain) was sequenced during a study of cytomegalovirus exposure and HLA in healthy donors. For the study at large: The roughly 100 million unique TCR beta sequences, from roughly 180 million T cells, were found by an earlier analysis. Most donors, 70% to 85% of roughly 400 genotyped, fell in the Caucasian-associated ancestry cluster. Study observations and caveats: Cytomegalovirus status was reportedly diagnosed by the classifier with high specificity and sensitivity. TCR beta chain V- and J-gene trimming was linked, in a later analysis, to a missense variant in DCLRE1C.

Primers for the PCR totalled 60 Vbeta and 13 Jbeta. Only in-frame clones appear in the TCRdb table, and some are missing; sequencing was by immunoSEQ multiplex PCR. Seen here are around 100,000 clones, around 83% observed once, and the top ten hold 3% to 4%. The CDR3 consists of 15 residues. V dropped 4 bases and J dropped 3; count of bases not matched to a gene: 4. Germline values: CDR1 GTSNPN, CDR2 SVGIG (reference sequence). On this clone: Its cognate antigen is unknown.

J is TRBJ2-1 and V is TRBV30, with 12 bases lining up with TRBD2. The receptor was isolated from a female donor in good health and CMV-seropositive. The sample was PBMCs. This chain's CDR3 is CAWKRTSGDYNEQFF. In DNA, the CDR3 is TGTGCCTGGAAACGGACTAGCGGGGACTACAATGAGCAGTTCTTC.